This TCR beta chain was sequenced during a study of Graves' ophthalmopathy and Graves' hyperthyroidism. The study amplified TCR beta CDR3 regions using RNA transcripts. RT-PCR in the first round used HTBI primers; a second-round multiplex PCR followed. TCRdb called the multiplex PCR reads again in MiXCR, with one record for every CDR3 protein. The sample has 350,000 to 450,000 distinct CDR3 sequences, around 16% seen once. Germline V lookup: CDR1 SEHNR, CDR2 FQNEAQ (reference sequence). V was clipped by 5 bases and J by 6 bases; unmatched bases: 12. The CDR3 is 17 residues long. General study findings and limits: Most expanded clonotypes in thyroid above 0.001 frequency also showed up in blood.

This clonotype was seen at least ten times. Its antigen remains unknown. This clonotype was obtained from a woman between 18 and 29 years old with Graves' ophthalmopathy. V gene TRBV7-9 combines with J gene TRBJ2-7, with TRBD2 matching 14 bases. Sequencing was carried out using peripheral blood. CDR3 sequence reads: CASSRGLAGEILGEQYF. The CDR3 nucleotides are TGTGCCAGCAGCCGGGGACTAGCGGGAGAGATCTTGGGCGAGCAGTACTTC.